The rows below give T cell receptor beta chains drawn from one sample of a study of long-term antiretroviral therapy in people with HIV. Here immunoSEQ multiplex PCR was the method, and the copy in TCRdb shows in-frame clones only, minus some. The sample carries approximately 15,000 clones, roughly 80% recorded once. The material was unsorted PBMCs, obtained 0.1 years after starting antiretroviral therapy. The receptors here all came from a man aged 18 to 29 with HIV. The CDR3 runs from the conserved cysteine through the conserved F or W. A D gene is named only where the DNA matches it firmly. Expanded clones are given a class, and other clones once, few, many or no size at all.

CDR3aa: CASSAIDRPPGNTIYF; CDR3nt: TGTGCCAGCAGTGCAATCGACAGGCCCCCAGGAAACACCATATATTTT; abundance: .; d_gene: .; v_gene: TRBV6-1; j_gene: TRBJ1-3
CDR3aa: CATGTSGLYEQYF; CDR3nt: TGTGCCACCGGGACTAGCGGGTTGTACGAGCAGTACTTC; abundance: .; d_gene: TRBD2; v_gene: TRBV10-3; j_gene: TRBJ2-7
CDR3aa: CASTRAGASGELFF; CDR3nt: TGTGCCAGCACCCGGGCAGGGGCCTCCGGGGAGCTGTTTTTT; abundance: .; d_gene: .; v_gene: TRBV9; j_gene: TRBJ2-2
CDR3aa: CASGKTGSYEQYF; CDR3nt: TGTGCCAGCGGGAAGACAGGATCCTACGAGCAGTACTTC; abundance: .; d_gene: .; v_gene: TRBV2; j_gene: TRBJ2-7
CDR3aa: CASSTRDRHNEQFF; CDR3nt: TGTGCCAGCAGCACAAGGGACAGGCACAATGAGCAGTTCTTC; abundance: .; d_gene: TRBD1; v_gene: TRBV13; j_gene: TRBJ2-1
CDR3aa: CASSLGSGNTIYF; CDR3nt: TGTGCCAGCAGCTTAGGCTCTGGAAACACCATATATTTT; abundance: .; d_gene: .; v_gene: TRBV11-3; j_gene: TRBJ1-3
CDR3aa: CASSQGTWRDPEGHEQYF; CDR3nt: TGCGCCAGCAGCCAAGGGACCTGGAGGGACCCGGAAGGCCACGAGCAGTACTTC; abundance: .; d_gene: .; v_gene: TRBV4-3; j_gene: TRBJ2-7
CDR3aa: CASSYRERYGYTF; CDR3nt: TGTGCCAGCAGTTACAGGGAGAGATATGGCTACACCTTC; abundance: .; d_gene: .; v_gene: TRBV6-5; j_gene: TRBJ1-2
CDR3aa: CASSVAGWDTEAFF; CDR3nt: TGTGCCAGCAGCGTAGCGGGTTGGGACACTGAAGCTTTCTTT; abundance: .; d_gene: .; v_gene: TRBV9; j_gene: TRBJ1-1
CDR3aa: CASSEGDGGSTEAFF; CDR3nt: TGTGCCAGCAGCGAGGGGGATGGGGGAAGCACTGAAGCTTTCTTT; abundance: .; d_gene: .; v_gene: TRBV9; j_gene: TRBJ1-1
CDR3aa: CASSGQGIEQFF; CDR3nt: TGTGCCAGCTCGGGACAGGGAATTGAGCAGTTCTTC; abundance: few; d_gene: TRBD1; v_gene: TRBV19; j_gene: TRBJ2-1
CDR3aa: CASSVLVTGNTIYF; CDR3nt: TGTGCCAGCAGTGTCTTAGTCACTGGAAACACCATATATTTT; abundance: .; d_gene: .; v_gene: TRBV2; j_gene: TRBJ1-3
CDR3aa: CASGPGPSSNYGYTF; CDR3nt: TGTGCCAGCGGGCCGGGTCCCAGCTCTAACTATGGCTACACCTTC; abundance: .; d_gene: .; v_gene: TRBV7-8; j_gene: TRBJ1-2
CDR3aa: CASSPQVRGAGNTIYF; CDR3nt: TGCGCCAGCAGCCCCCAAGTACGGGGTGCTGGAAACACCATATATTTT; abundance: .; d_gene: .; v_gene: TRBV4-3; j_gene: TRBJ1-3
CDR3aa: CASRGVGPNTGELFF; CDR3nt: TGTGCCAGTAGAGGGGTCGGGCCGAACACCGGGGAGCTGTTTTTT; abundance: once; d_gene: .; v_gene: TRBV19; j_gene: TRBJ2-2
CDR3aa: CASSPRTSPNTEAFF; CDR3nt: TGTGCCAGCAGCCCGAGGACATCGCCCAACACTGAAGCTTTCTTT; abundance: .; d_gene: .; v_gene: TRBV11-1; j_gene: TRBJ1-1
CDR3aa: CASSGQGAYEQYF; CDR3nt: TGTGCCAGCAGCGGGCAAGGAGCCTACGAGCAGTACTTC; abundance: .; d_gene: .; v_gene: TRBV5-6; j_gene: TRBJ2-7
CDR3aa: CAISRSLGTDTQYF; CDR3nt: TGTGCCATCAGCCGTAGCTTGGGCACAGATACGCAGTATTTT; abundance: .; d_gene: .; v_gene: TRBV10-3; j_gene: TRBJ2-3
CDR3aa: CASSQWDGSGQGFMNTEAFF; CDR3nt: TGCGCCAGCAGCCAGTGGGACGGGTCAGGACAGGGGTTTATGAACACTGAAGCTTTCTTT; abundance: .; d_gene: TRBD1; v_gene: TRBV4-1; j_gene: TRBJ1-1
CDR3aa: CASSLDWGQGNEQYF; CDR3nt: TGTGCCAGCAGCTTGGATTGGGGACAGGGCAACGAGCAGTACTTC; abundance: .; d_gene: TRBD1; v_gene: TRBV5-6; j_gene: TRBJ2-7